This T cell receptor (beta chain) is from a study of blood T cells in healthy people across ages (dated by TCRdb to 2014 to 2015). Regarding the complete study: Template switching captured roughly one uniquely barcoded TCR beta cDNA molecule per two T cells in model experiments. Age-related changes in TCR beta repertoire diversity were measured in the study by deep sequencing normalized with unique cDNA molecular identifiers. The donors were split into four age groups: young (average around 15 years), middle-aged (around 37), aged (approximately 59) and long-lived (approximately 80). To avoid experimental bias, donors of different ages were distributed randomly across sequencing lanes. Two additional independent replicas of 1 million unique cDNA reads from the same blood draw were analyzed for two donors (one aged 18 to 30 and one aged 80 or older).

Donors were 39 systemically healthy Caucasian individuals from Russia aged 6 to 90 years. Around 10 milliliters of peripheral blood were drawn from each donor into EDTA-treated Vacutainer tubes. Ficoll-Paque density-gradient centrifugation was used to isolate PBMCs, with at least 7 million per sample. Total RNA, at least 6 micrograms per sample, was extracted from PBMCs with Trizol reagent. Naive CD45RAhigh/CD27high T cell percentages were measured by flow cytometry on a PBMC aliquot from every donor. Library prep was done by 5' RACE. The instrument given in TCRdb is Illumina HiSeq 2500. The second PCR ran for roughly 7 to 12 cycles and used a J-beta primer mix along with a sample-barcoded 5' primer. A template-switch 5' adaptor carrying 12 random nucleotides introduced a unique molecular identifier onto each TCR beta cDNA molecule. Each sample yielded at least 2.5 million CDR3-containing paired-end reads. All of the RNA was converted into first-strand cDNA using the Mint cDNA synthesis kit, with a TRBC-specific oligonucleotide serving as the primer. After uracil-DNA glycosylase treatment, a first 18-cycle PCR used universal primers M1SS and BC2_uni_R on all cDNA. The paper's data handling went like this. Each sample was normalized by randomly selecting 1 million high-quality reads, each carrying a distinct molecular identifier. Reads sharing molecular identifiers were discarded rather than binned into consensus sequences. MiTCR, set to a Q25 quality threshold and the strictest error-elimination algorithm, was used for CDR3 identification, clonotype clustering and error correction. A nonparametric unseen species model with Euler transformation was used to estimate a lower bound on total TCR beta diversity. TCRdb's own reprocessing of the public reads used fastp at Q25 and MiXCR and kept productive beta chains. Rows with a matching CDR3 protein are joined into one entry that keeps the most common DNA and genes. Here the V and J calls rest on TCRdb's processing, not on the authors' analysis. In all, the sample holds hundreds of thousands of distinct CDR3 sequences, and roughly 44% of those were seen once. The leading ten clones occupy around 21% of the sample.

Paper-wide results and their limitations: Estimates of total diversity from one million sequenced T cells were regarded as lower bounds and underestimates. The percentage of naive T cells measured by flow cytometry correlated strongly with observed TCR beta diversity. The long-lived group showed more naive CD4+ T cells, fewer expanded clones and increased TCR diversity than the aged group, suggesting age selection. Bulk unsorted PBMC profiling prevented conclusive comparison of naive and antigen-experienced compartments. Because donor CMV infection status was unknown, age-related changes in expanded clonotypes were potentially confounded. As age increased, observed TCR beta diversity per million T cells dropped in a roughly linear way, and a significant reduction was already evident by age about 40.

With respect to this clonotype: Its antigen target is currently unknown. At one end, the junction sequence differs from germline, possibly due to a read error.

CDR1 and CDR2 are read off the germline V gene as MNHEY and SVGAGI. The CDR3 spans 14 residues, from the cysteine through the phenylalanine. The CDR3 DNA has 42 bases and is translated from base 1. Material for sequencing was blood. The clonotype was recovered from a man aged 55 to 69 in good health. The receptor chain draws on TRBV6-5 and TRBJ1-2; the D gene is not confidently resolved. The nucleotide sequence reads as follows: TGTGCCAGCAGTGACTCTTCCCATAACTATGGCTACACCTTC. Translated, this gives CASSDSSHNYGYTF.